The 2 T cell receptor beta chains given below trace back to one sample, sequenced in a study of Tregs in tolerant kidney transplant recipients. Some clones are missing from TCRdb's copy, which holds only in-frame ones; the method was immunoSEQ multiplex PCR. This table holds about 87,000 clones, approximately 93% found once. The sample here was CD4+ T cells from blood, taken before the transplant. The origin of the receptors is a human donor who received a combined kidney and bone marrow transplant.

V is TRBV10-1 and J is TRBJ1-5; no firm D call. The V end lost 2 bases, the J end lost 0 bases, and 11 bases lay between the germline ends. Germline V CDR1 and CDR2: WNHNN, SYGVQD (reference sequence). CDR3 length: 16 amino acids. DNA for the CDR3: TGCGCCAGCAGTGAGGCAGATAATTATAGCAATCAGCCCCAGCATTTT. Its translation: CASSEADNYSNQPQHF.

V gene TRBV4-1 combines with J gene TRBJ1-1; the D gene is possibly TRBD1 (6 bases). Germline CDR1 MGHRA, CDR2 YSYEKL. This CDR3 has 16 residues. Deletions cut 7 bases from V and 2 bases from J, with 20 bases between. CDR3 amino acids: CASTSGGGRANTEAFF. The CDR3 DNA reads TGCGCCAGCACCTCGGGGGGGGGCAGAGCCAACACTGAAGCTTTCTTT.